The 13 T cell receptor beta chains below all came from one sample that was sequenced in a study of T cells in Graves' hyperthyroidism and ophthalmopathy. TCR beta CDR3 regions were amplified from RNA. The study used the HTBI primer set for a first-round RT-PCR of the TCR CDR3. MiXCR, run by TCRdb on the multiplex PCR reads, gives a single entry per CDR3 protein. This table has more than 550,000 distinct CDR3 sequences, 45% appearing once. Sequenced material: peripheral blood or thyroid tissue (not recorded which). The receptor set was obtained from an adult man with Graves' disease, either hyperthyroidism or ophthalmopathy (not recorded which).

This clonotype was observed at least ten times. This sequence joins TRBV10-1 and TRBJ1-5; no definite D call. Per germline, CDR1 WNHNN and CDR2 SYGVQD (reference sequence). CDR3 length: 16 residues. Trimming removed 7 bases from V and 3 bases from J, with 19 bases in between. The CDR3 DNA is TGCGCCAGCAATCGATCCGGAGAGGGCGCCAATCAGCCCCAGCATTTT. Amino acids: CASNRSGEGANQPQHF.

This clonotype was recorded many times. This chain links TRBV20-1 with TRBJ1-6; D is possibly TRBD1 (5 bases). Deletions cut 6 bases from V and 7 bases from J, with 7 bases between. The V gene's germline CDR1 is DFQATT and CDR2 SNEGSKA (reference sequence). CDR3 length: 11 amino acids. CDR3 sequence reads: CSARTNSPLHF. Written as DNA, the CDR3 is TGCAGTGCGCGGACAAATTCACCCCTCCACTTT.

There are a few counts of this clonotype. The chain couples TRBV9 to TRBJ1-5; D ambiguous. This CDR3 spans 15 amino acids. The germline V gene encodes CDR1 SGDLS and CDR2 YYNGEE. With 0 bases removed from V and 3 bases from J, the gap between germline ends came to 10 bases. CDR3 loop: CASSVDGGNNQPQHF. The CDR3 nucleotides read TGTGCCAGCAGCGTAGATGGTGGGAACAATCAGCCCCAGCATTTT.

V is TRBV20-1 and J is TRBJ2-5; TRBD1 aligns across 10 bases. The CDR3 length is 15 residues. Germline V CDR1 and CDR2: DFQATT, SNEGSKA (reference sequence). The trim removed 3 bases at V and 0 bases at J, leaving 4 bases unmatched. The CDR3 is CSASPGQGYQETQYF. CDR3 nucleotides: TGCAGTGCTAGTCCGGGACAGGGGTACCAAGAGACCCAGTACTTC.

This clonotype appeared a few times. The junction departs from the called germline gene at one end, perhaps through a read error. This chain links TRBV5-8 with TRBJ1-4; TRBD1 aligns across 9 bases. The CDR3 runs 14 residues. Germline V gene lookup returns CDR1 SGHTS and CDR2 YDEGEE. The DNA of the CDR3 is TGCGCCAGCAGCCCCCGGGACAGGGTTGAAAAACTGTTTTTT. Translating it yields CASSPRDRVEKLFF.

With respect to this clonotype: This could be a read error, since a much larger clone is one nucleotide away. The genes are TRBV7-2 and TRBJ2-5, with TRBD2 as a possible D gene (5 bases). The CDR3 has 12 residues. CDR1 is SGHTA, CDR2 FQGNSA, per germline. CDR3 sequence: CAGSRSGETQYF. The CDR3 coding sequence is TGTGCCGGCAGTCGCAGCGGAGAGACCCAGTACTTC.

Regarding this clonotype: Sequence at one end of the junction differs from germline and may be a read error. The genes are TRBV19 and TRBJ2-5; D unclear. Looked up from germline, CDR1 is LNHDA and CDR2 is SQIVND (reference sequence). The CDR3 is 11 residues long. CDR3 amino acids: CASRSAETRYF. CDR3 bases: TGTGCCAGTAGGTCGGCGGAGACCCGGTACTTC.

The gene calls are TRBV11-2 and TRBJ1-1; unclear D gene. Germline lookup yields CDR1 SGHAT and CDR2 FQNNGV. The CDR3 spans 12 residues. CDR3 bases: TGTGCTGCACAGCTGAGGGCCACTGAAGCTTTCTTT. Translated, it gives CAAQLRATEAFF.

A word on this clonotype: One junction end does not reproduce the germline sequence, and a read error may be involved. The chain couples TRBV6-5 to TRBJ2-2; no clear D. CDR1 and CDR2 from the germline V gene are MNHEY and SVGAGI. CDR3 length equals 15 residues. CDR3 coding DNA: TGTGCCATCAGTTACGCCAGCGCTAACACCGGGGAGCTGTTTTTT. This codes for CAISYASANTGELFF.

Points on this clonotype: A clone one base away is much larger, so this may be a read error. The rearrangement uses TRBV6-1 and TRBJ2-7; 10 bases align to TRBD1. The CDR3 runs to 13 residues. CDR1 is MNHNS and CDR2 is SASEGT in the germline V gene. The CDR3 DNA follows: TGTGCCGGCAGTAGGACAGGGGGCTACGAGCAGTACTTC. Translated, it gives CAGSRTGGYEQYF.

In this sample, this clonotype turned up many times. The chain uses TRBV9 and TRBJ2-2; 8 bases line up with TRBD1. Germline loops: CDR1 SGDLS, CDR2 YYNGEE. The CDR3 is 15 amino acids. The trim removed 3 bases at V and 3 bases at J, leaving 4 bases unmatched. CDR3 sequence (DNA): TGTGCCAGCAGCGCCTCGACAGGGGACACCGGGGAGCTGTTTTTT. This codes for CASSASTGDTGELFF.

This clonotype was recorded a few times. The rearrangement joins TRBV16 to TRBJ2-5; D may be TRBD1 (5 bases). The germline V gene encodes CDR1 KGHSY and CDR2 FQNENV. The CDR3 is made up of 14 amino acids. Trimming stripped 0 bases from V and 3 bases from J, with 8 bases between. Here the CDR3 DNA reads TGTGCCAGCAGCCAATCGGGGCAGAAAGAGACCCAGTACTTC. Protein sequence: CASSQSGQKETQYF.

This chain's CDR3 is CSVEGQQVSTEAFF. The CDR3 DNA follows: TGCAGCGTTGAGGGGCAGCAGGTGAGCACTGAAGCTTTCTTT. The chain employs TRBV29-1 and TRBJ1-1; TRBD1 might be the D (5 bases). Germline loops: CDR1 SQVTM, CDR2 ANQGSEA. Trimming took off 3 bases at V and 4 bases at J, with 15 bases between the two ends. The CDR3 spans 14 residues.